One and the same sample provided the 26 T cell receptor beta chains below, sequenced in a study of spatial heterogeneity in lung cancer. TCRdb reprocessed the 5' RACE reads with MiXCR, giving one entry per CDR3 protein. The table includes 15,000 to 20,000 distinct CDR3 sequences, over 8.5% detected once. Time point noted: blood at routine non-recurrence follow-up after resection. Sequencing was performed on PBMCs, taken at follow-up. These receptors were taken from a male donor with early-stage non-small cell lung cancer.

At least ten counts were recorded for this clonotype. The gene calls are TRBV21-1 and TRBJ2-5; TRBD1, the table's D call, was not compared with the DNA. TRBV21-1 is shown as a pseudogene. This CDR3 has 16 amino acids. CDR3 coding DNA: TGTGCCAGCAGCAAGTACCGGGACAGGTACCCAGAGACCCAGTACTTC. It translates to CASSKYRDRYPETQYF.

The table lists this clonotype with many counts. The rearrangement joins TRBV29-1 to TRBJ1-2, with 11 bases identical to TRBD1. Germline V gene data show CDR1 as SQVTM and CDR2 as ANQGSEA. The CDR3 extends over 15 amino acids. V was pared by 6 bases and J by 8 bases, with 14 bases of the junction left unmatched. The CDR3 DNA is TGCAGCGTAACGCGGCGTGGACAGGGGGCAGGCGGCTACACCTTC. Amino acid sequence: CSVTRRGQGAGGYTF.

This clonotype was recorded many times. The chain carries TRBV6-6 and TRBJ2-2; no clear D. Germline lookup yields CDR1 MNHNY and CDR2 SVGAGI (reference sequence). The V gene lost 7 bases and the J gene lost 0 bases, with 15 bases spanning the gap. The CDR3 spans 16 residues. The CDR3 is CASTPAGTTNTGELFF. Here the CDR3 DNA reads TGTGCCAGCACTCCCGCCGGTACCACGAACACCGGGGAGCTGTTTTTT.

This clonotype showed up many times. The chain joins TRBV6-5 to TRBJ1-1; TRBD1 is a possible D gene (5 bases). Per germline, CDR1 MNHEY and CDR2 SVGAGI. Trimming took off 2 bases at V and 4 bases at J, with 14 bases between the two ends. This CDR3 comprises 15 residues. This chain's CDR3 is CASSYKTEGPTEAFF. CDR3 DNA: TGTGCCAGCAGTTACAAAACCGAGGGGCCCACTGAAGCTTTCTTT.

This clonotype was recorded at least ten times. The chain combines TRBV5-5 with TRBJ1-2; D not resolved. The CDR3 sequence is 16 residues long. Trimming removed 0 bases from V and 0 bases from J, with 12 bases in between. Germline V gene lookup returns CDR1 SGHKS and CDR2 YYEKEE (reference sequence). The CDR3, as DNA: TGTGCCAGCAGCTTGGCCCTCGGACGGTCTAACTATGGCTACACCTTC. It specifies CASSLALGRSNYGYTF.

This clonotype is categorized as medium-sized. The rearrangement uses TRBV7-9 and TRBJ1-5; D gene uncertain. The CDR3 totals 14 residues. The V gene lost 7 bases and the J gene lost 2 bases, with 12 bases spanning the gap. Looked up from germline, CDR1 is SEHNR and CDR2 is FQNEAQ (reference sequence). The CDR3 spells CASTLDGGNQPQHF. CDR3 DNA sequence: TGTGCCAGCACTCTTGACGGGGGCAATCAGCCCCAGCATTTT.

This clonotype was recorded a few times. The chain combines TRBV2 with TRBJ2-1; TRBD2 is a possible D gene (6 bases). This CDR3 is built from 15 residues. Germline assignment: CDR1 SNHLY and CDR2 FYNNEI. Trimming pared 7 bases from V and 3 bases from J, leaving 16 bases between. The CDR3 DNA is TGTGCCAGCATCGGTTTCGGGAGCGGCTACAATGAGCAGTTCTTC. Protein sequence: CASIGFGSGYNEQFF.

This clonotype was seen at least ten times. The gene calls are TRBV27 and TRBJ2-7, with TRBD2 matching 15 bases. The V and J ends lost 3 bases and 1 base, in that order; junction bases with no gene match: 4. The germline gives CDR1 MNHEY, CDR2 SMNVEV (reference sequence). The CDR3 length is 17 residues. The CDR3 region is CASSFYGTSGGSYEQYF. The DNA of the CDR3 is TGTGCCAGCAGTTTTTACGGGACTAGCGGGGGGTCCTACGAGCAGTACTTC.

Concerning this clonotype: It may be a read error: a sequence one base away is much more abundant. The V gene is TRBV27, the J gene TRBJ2-2; weak D call: TRBD1 (5 bases). The V and J ends lost 1 base and 7 bases respectively, with 22 bases between them. In germline, CDR1 is MNHEY, CDR2 SMNVEV (reference sequence). This CDR3 is 18 amino acids long. CDR3 bases: TGTGCCAGCAGTTTATTTCCCCCGACAGTTCGCGGCGGCGGGGAGCTGTTTTTT. This sequence encodes CASSLFPPTVRGGGELFF.

This clonotype was observed a few times. This chain uses TRBV14 with TRBJ2-5, with a tentative D call TRBD1 (6 bases). CDR1 is SGHDN and CDR2 is FVKESK in the germline V gene. V gave up 4 bases and J gave up 7 bases, with 19 bases separating them. The CDR3 length is 15 residues. The CDR3 loop is CASSRQGPGVGTQYF. Written as DNA, the CDR3 is TGTGCCAGCAGCCGGCAGGGGCCAGGGGTTGGGACCCAGTACTTC.

The rearrangement links TRBV6-2 or TRBV6-3 to TRBJ2-1; the match to TRBD1 covers 9 bases. CDR3 size: 15 residues. J was trimmed by 6 bases and V by 0 bases; bases with no gene match: 3. Per germline, CDR1 MNHEY and CDR2 SVGEGT. CDR3 residues: CASSYSGQGTNEQFF. DNA of the CDR3: TGTGCCAGCAGTTACTCGGGACAGGGTACCAATGAGCAGTTCTTC.

This clonotype has ten or more counts. The chain uses TRBV20-1 and TRBJ2-5; 9 nucleotides agree with TRBD1. Germline lookup yields CDR1 DFQATT and CDR2 SNEGSKA (reference sequence). J lost 3 bases, V lost 6 bases, and 17 bases had no gene match. This CDR3 is built from 17 residues. The CDR3 DNA sequence: TGCAGTGCCCACCTCACAGGGGGCGGGCTAGGAGAAGAGACCCAGTACTTC. Protein product: CSAHLTGGGLGEETQYF.

This clonotype was seen repeatedly, ten times or more. J is TRBJ1-5 and V is TRBV7-8; possible D gene TRBD1, 6 bases. The CDR3 sequence is 16 residues long. Trimming removed 0 bases at V and 0 bases at J, with 9 bases between. Per the germline V gene, CDR1 is SGHVS and CDR2 is FQNEAQ. The CDR3 coding sequence is TGTGCCAGCAGCTTAGCTGGACAGACTAGCAATCAGCCCCAGCATTTT. Protein sequence: CASSLAGQTSNQPQHF.

This clonotype was recorded many times. This chain links TRBV5-4 with TRBJ2-3; D remains unclear. CDR1 is SGHNT, CDR2 YYREEE, per germline (reference sequence). This CDR3 comprises 13 residues. The germline V and J ends were trimmed by 6 bases and 0 bases, with 8 bases remaining between them. The CDR3 reads CASKRTSTDTQYF. CDR3 bases: TGTGCCAGCAAACGGACCAGCACAGATACGCAGTATTTT.

This clonotype was counted ten times or more. V is TRBV6-1 and J is TRBJ2-3; D possibly uses TRBD1 or TRBD2 (5 bases each). The CDR3 spans 14 residues. With 7 bases removed from V and 2 bases from J, the gap between germline ends came to 13 bases. Germline V lookup: CDR1 MNHNS, CDR2 SASEGT. CDR3 nucleotide sequence: TGTGCCAGCAACTGGGACGGTTACACAGATACGCAGTATTTT. Translated, it gives CASNWDGYTDTQYF.

This clonotype was observed at least ten times. The gene calls are TRBV19 and TRBJ2-1; D possibly corresponds to TRBD2 (6 bases). From germline, CDR1 is LNHDA and CDR2 SQIVND (reference sequence). The CDR3 sequence is 16 residues long. The V end lost 5 bases, the J end lost 0 bases, and 14 bases lay between the germline ends. As DNA, the CDR3 is TGTGCCAGTAGTCCGCTTAGCGGAGGCTCCTACAATGAGCAGTTCTTC. Protein product: CASSPLSGGSYNEQFF.

The sample holds a few counts of this clonotype. V usage is TRBV7-2 and J usage is TRBJ1-2, with no clear D. The CDR3 runs to 13 residues. Per germline, CDR1 SGHTA and CDR2 FQGNSA. V was cut by 5 bases and J by 1 base, with 8 bases left in between. The CDR3 coding sequence is TGTGCCAGCAGCCAACAGCTTAACTATGGCTACACCTTC. This sequence encodes CASSQQLNYGYTF.

By proportion, this clonotype is medium-sized. The gene calls are TRBV24-1 and TRBJ2-1; tentatively, D is TRBD1 or TRBD2 (5 bases each). Germline V gene data show CDR1 as KGHDR and CDR2 as SFDVKD. Trimming left V 4 bases short and J 10 bases short, with 16 bases between. The CDR3 has 14 amino acids. CDR3 region: CATSEGVGRLEQFF. CDR3 nucleotides: TGTGCCACCAGTGAGGGGGTCGGGCGGCTCGAGCAGTTCTTC.

This clonotype has only a few counts. The V call is TRBV6-2 or TRBV6-3, the J call TRBJ2-7; 7 nucleotides line up with TRBD1. V was pared by 2 bases and J by 2 bases, with 3 bases of the junction left unmatched. CDR3 length: 14 amino acids. Germline V gene lookup returns CDR1 MNHEY and CDR2 SVGEGT. CDR3 sequence: CASSYGQAPYEQYF. The CDR3 DNA reads as TGTGCCAGCAGTTACGGACAGGCCCCCTACGAGCAGTACTTC.

This clonotype was observed at least ten times. The chain couples TRBV6-2 or TRBV6-3 to TRBJ2-1, with a possible D match to TRBD1 (5 bases). The CDR3 is 13 residues long. The ends were cut back, 2 bases at V and 8 bases at J, with 10 bases in the middle. Germline V lookup: CDR1 MNHEY, CDR2 SVGEGT. DNA for the CDR3: TGTGCCAGCAGTTACGGGGCCGAGTATGAGCAGTTCTTC. It yields the protein CASSYGAEYEQFF.

The sample holds many counts of this clonotype. This chain joins TRBV7-2 and TRBJ2-1; 14 positions agree with TRBD2. After removal of 1 base from V and 4 bases from J, the junction contained 12 bases not matched to a gene. The CDR3 is 20 residues long. CDR1 is SGHTA, CDR2 FQGNSA, per germline. The CDR3 region has the DNA TGTGCCAGCAGCTTAGGGGGACTAGCGGGAGCGGGGTCTATATACAATGAGCAGTTCTTC. This encodes CASSLGGLAGAGSIYNEQFF.

The chain has TRBV4-1 and TRBJ2-3; 8 positions match TRBD2. Germline loops: CDR1 MGHRA, CDR2 YSYEKL. Unmatched junction bases numbered 10, after V lost 0 bases and J lost 5 bases. The CDR3 is 17 residues long. In DNA form, the CDR3 reads TGCGCCAGCAGCCAAGATAGTTCGGCGGGAGGTGGAGATACGCAGTATTTT. The encoded protein is CASSQDSSAGGGDTQYF.

This clonotype was found many times. The CDR3 reads CASSWGLAGAGTGGTGELFF. In DNA, the CDR3 is TGTGCCAGTAGTTGGGGACTAGCGGGAGCCGGAACTGGGGGCACCGGGGAGCTGTTTTTT. V gene TRBV19 combines with J gene TRBJ2-2; TRBD2 matches 14 bases. The CDR3 is 20 residues long. With 5 bases clipped from V and 4 bases from J, the junction kept 15 bases outside the gene matches. The germline CDR1 and CDR2 sequences are LNHDA and SQIVND (reference sequence).

This clonotype has ten or more counts. The chain joins TRBV27 to TRBJ1-6; tentative D call: TRBD1 (6 bases). CDR1 MNHEY and CDR2 SMNVEV come from the germline V gene (reference sequence). Between the trimmed V and J ends, which lost 6 bases and 7 bases, there was a span of 16 bases. The CDR3 sequence is 15 residues long. This CDR3 reads CASSIGTGWNSPLHF. The CDR3 bases are TGTGCCAGCAGCATTGGCACAGGGTGGAATTCACCCCTCCACTTT.

This clonotype was recorded at least ten times. The chain has TRBV12-3 or TRBV12-4 and TRBJ2-5, with TRBD2 matching 11 bases. Germline trimming cut 6 bases from V and 4 bases from J; bases unmatched to any gene: 16. This CDR3 comprises 18 residues. CDR3 nucleotide sequence: TGTGCCAGCAGGGCCAGGGTTTCACTAGCGGGAGATATAGAGACCCAGTACTTC. Translated, it gives CASRARVSLAGDIETQYF.

This clonotype is medium-sized within its sample. This chain connects TRBV6-1 to TRBJ2-7; TRBD1 or TRBD2 may be the D gene (5 bases each). V gave up 4 bases and J gave up 2 bases, with 12 bases separating them. CDR1 is MNHNS, CDR2 SASEGT, per germline. CDR3 size: 14 residues. The CDR3 DNA is TGTGCCAGCAGTGCCCGGGGCCCTACCTACGAGCAGTACTTC. This translates into CASSARGPTYEQYF.